This T cell receptor (beta chain) was identified during a study of CD4 and CD8 cells across lung adenocarcinoma regions (dated by TCRdb to between 2018 and 2020). With respect to the entire study: The study compared tumor centers with tumor margins to examine intratumor heterogeneity of the T cell receptor repertoire.

Libraries were constructed by PCR. Sequencing used a HiSeq X Ten. Clones were called with MiXCR by TCRdb after fastp trimmed the public reads at Q25, and only in-frame beta chains were retained. Every entry covers one CDR3 protein and lists the most common genes and DNA from its rows. The sample table contains about 5,300 distinct CDR3 sequences; only one count was recorded for 62% of them. The ten largest make up 23% of the sample. The CDR3 measures 13 amino acids from cysteine to phenylalanine. The read is trimmed to its CDR3 DNA, 39 bases read in frame from base 1. Trimming takes 7 bases off V and 7 bases off J; junction bases not matched to a gene: 5. Donors were patients with localized lung adenocarcinoma, a subtype of non-small cell lung cancer. These samples came from the centers of localized lung adenocarcinomas. For TCR repertoire analysis, CD4+ T cells from tumor tissue were profiled separately from CD8+ T cells.

On this clonotype itself: Its antigen target is currently unknown. The sample holds no much larger clone one base away, and base qualities are not on file.

Sequencing was carried out using CD4+ T cells from the center of a lung tumor. Taken with the paper, the label for cell subset or site translates to: tumor center region. The chain links TRBV12-3 or TRBV12-4 with TRBJ2-1, with TRBD1 matching 9 junction bases. This sequence was found in a female donor with lung adenocarcinoma. The CD4 and CD8 labels of this study may be unreliable. The nucleotides are TGTGCCAGCATGACAGGGGGTGGAAATGAGCAGTTCTTC. Its product reads: CASMTGGGNEQFF.